The T cell receptor (beta chain) described here comes from a study of blood T cell repertoires in COVID-19. Across the study: There were acute and convalescent COVID-19 samples, and they came from the United States, Italy and Spain.

Trimming took 3 bases from V and 2 from J, leaving 14 bases between them. Germline CDR1 and CDR2: SGDLS and YYNGEE. The CDR3 is 15 amino acids. Authors' processing steps: By means of reference gene primer amplification, nucleated cell counts were estimated. The repertoire was sequenced with immunoSEQ multiplex PCR; TCRdb's copy has only in-frame clones and lacks some. That table furnishes V, J and clone size, whereas the DNA furnished D and trimming. The data contain around 250,000 clones, approximately 90% of them seen just once; the ten biggest clones take up approximately 2%. The receptor comes from a young man who had recovered from COVID-19. The chain employs TRBV9 and TRBJ1-2; possibly TRBD1 for D (6 bases). The source material was peripheral blood. CDR3 nucleotide sequence: TGTGCCAGCAGCGACCCCCGGACAGAGAACTATGGCTACACCTTC. Its protein product is CASSDPRTENYGYTF.